These T cell receptor beta chains were read from a single sample in a study of blood T cell repertoires in COVID-19. TCRdb keeps only in-frame clones here, not all; method: immunoSEQ multiplex PCR. This repertoire shows about 140,000 clones, around 80% found once; its top ten account for about 12%. Input material: peripheral blood. Receptors originate from a man older than 75 with acute or convalescent COVID-19. CDR3s include the opening cysteine and the closing phenylalanine or tryptophan. Fields, in order: D gene, clone size, J gene, V gene, CDR3 protein, CDR3 DNA. A D gene is named only where the DNA matches it firmly. Expanded clones get a size class; other rows say once, few or many, or leave the size out.

. . TRBJ1-2 TRBV5-1 CASSLDLSVNYGYTF TGCGCCAGCAGCTTGGATCTGTCGGTGAACTATGGCTACACCTTC
TRBD1 few TRBJ2-7 TRBV7-2 CASSKDRAISYEQYF TGTGCCAGCAGCAAGGACAGGGCAATCTCCTACGAGCAGTACTTC
. . TRBJ2-7 TRBV5-1 CASSPSLAGDEQYF TGCGCCAGCAGCCCTTCCCTCGCCGGAGACGAGCAGTACTTC
TRBD2 . TRBJ2-1 TRBV28 CASSPAGLGANEQFF TGTGCCAGCAGTCCCGCCGGACTAGGAGCCAATGAGCAGTTCTTC
. . TRBJ2-5 TRBV6-2/TRBV6-3 CASSGQKIYQETQYF TGTGCCAGCAGCGGACAGAAAATTTACCAAGAGACCCAGTACTTC
TRBD1 many TRBJ1-4 TRBV4-2 CASSQDRATNEKLFF TGTGCCAGCAGCCAGGACAGGGCAACTAATGAAAAACTGTTTTTT
. . TRBJ1-3 TRBV28 CASSLNREHTIYF TGTGCCAGCAGCCTGAACAGGGAGCACACCATATATTTT
TRBD1 . TRBJ1-2 TRBV2 CASNNQGQGVGYTF TGTGCCAGCAACAATCAGGGACAGGGTGTCGGCTACACCTTC
TRBD1 few TRBJ2-3 TRBV27 CASSSDRVLSDTQYF TGTGCCAGCAGCAGCGACAGGGTCTTATCAGATACGCAGTATTTT
TRBD2 few TRBJ2-3 TRBV7-9 CASSPILAGDNTQYF TGTGCCAGCAGCCCTATTCTTGCGGGGGATAATACGCAGTATTTT
. once TRBJ1-5 TRBV2 CASSDRRYNQPQHF TGTGCCAGCAGTGACCGGCGGTACAATCAGCCCCAGCATTTT
. . TRBJ1-1 TRBV7-2 CASSPGGGETEAFF TGTGCCAGCAGCCCAGGAGGTGGTGAGACTGAAGCTTTCTTT
TRBD1 once TRBJ1-4 TRBV4-3 CASSLGTGNNEKLFF TGCGCCAGCAGTCTAGGGACAGGGAATAATGAAAAACTGTTTTTT
. . TRBJ2-1 TRBV5-4 CASSYTGLGSYNEQFF TGTGCCAGCAGCTATACAGGGTTGGGTTCCTACAATGAGCAGTTCTTC
TRBD1 . TRBJ1-1 TRBV5-1 CASSLGAGGANTEAFF TGCGCCAGCAGCTTGGGGGCAGGGGGCGCGAACACTGAAGCTTTCTTT
. . TRBJ2-7 TRBV7-2 CASSLGGALYEQYF TGTGCCAGCAGCTTAGGTGGGGCGCTCTACGAGCAGTACTTC
. . TRBJ2-2 TRBV7-2 CASSSRGGVVGELFF TGTGCCAGCAGCTCCCGAGGGGGGGTGGTCGGGGAGCTGTTTTTT
TRBD2 . TRBJ2-7 TRBV2 CASSEAEGLAGLVVAYEQYF TGTGCCAGCAGTGAGGCGGAGGGACTAGCGGGGCTAGTGGTGGCCTACGAGCAGTACTTC
TRBD2 . TRBJ2-7 TRBV15 CATRLAGLYEQYF TGTGCCACCAGATTAGCGGGACTATACGAGCAGTACTTC
TRBD1 . TRBJ1-2 TRBV5-1 CASSSPSQGGYGYTF TGCGCCAGCAGCTCCCCGTCACAGGGGGGGTATGGCTACACCTTC
. few TRBJ2-3 TRBV9 CASSVVGQPTDTQYF TGTGCCAGCAGCGTAGTGGGGCAACCCACAGATACGCAGTATTTT
. . TRBJ1-6 TRBV3-1/TRBV3-2 CASSQEGDNSPLHF TGTGCCAGCAGCCAAGAAGGGGATAATTCACCCCTCCACTTT
. . TRBJ1-5 TRBV28 CASSFQGKVNQPQHF TGTGCCAGCAGTTTCCAGGGGAAGGTCAATCAGCCCCAGCATTTT
. many TRBJ2-5 TRBV27 CASSKIEPTPQETQYF TGTGCCAGCAGCAAAATAGAGCCGACACCCCAAGAGACCCAGTACTTC
TRBD1 . TRBJ2-5 TRBV24-1 CATSDPHRGSETQYF TGTGCCACCAGTGATCCGCACAGGGGATCGGAGACCCAGTACTTC
. . TRBJ2-2 TRBV4-3 CASSQDLVWGGYAGELFF TGCGCCAGCAGCCAAGACCTAGTTTGGGGGGGCTACGCCGGGGAGCTGTTTTTT